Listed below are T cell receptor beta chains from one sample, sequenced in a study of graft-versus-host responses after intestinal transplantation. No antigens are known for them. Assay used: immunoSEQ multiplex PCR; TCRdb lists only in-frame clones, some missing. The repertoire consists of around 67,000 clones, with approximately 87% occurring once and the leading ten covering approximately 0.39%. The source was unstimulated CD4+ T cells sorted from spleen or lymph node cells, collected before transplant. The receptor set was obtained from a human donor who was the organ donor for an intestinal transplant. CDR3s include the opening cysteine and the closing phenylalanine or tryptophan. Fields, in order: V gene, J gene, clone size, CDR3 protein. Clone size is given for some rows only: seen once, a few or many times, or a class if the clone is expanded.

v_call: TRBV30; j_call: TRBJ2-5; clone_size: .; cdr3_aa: CAWSVRLAGVETQYF
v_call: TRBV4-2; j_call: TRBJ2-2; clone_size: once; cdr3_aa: CASSLRSGELFF
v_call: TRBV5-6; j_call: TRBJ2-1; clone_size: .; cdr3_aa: CASRPPGSLSSYNEQFF
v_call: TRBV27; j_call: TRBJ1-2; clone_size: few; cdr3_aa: CASRLLGDSNGYTF
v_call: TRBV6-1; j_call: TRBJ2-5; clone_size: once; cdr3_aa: CASGRGRGETQYF
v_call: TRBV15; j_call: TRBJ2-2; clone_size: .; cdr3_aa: CATSRGGTANTGELFF
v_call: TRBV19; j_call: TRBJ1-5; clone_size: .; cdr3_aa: CASSTQAKPQHF
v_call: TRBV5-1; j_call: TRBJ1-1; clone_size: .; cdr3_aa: CASSSTPGVGTEAFF
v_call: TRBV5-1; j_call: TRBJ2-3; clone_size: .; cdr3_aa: CASSIGMTSASTDTQYF
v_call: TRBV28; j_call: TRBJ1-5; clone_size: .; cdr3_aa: CASVGPGLRQPQHF
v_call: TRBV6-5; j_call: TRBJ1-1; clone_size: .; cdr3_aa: CASSYSTIGYTEAFF
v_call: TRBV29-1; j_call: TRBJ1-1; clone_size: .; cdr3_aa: CSAHRGGNTEAFF
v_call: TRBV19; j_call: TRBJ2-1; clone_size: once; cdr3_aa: CASSSTTGTGSYNEQFF
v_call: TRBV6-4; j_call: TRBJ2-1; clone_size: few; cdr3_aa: CASSSTGYNEQFF
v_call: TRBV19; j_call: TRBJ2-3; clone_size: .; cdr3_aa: CASSTPSGGLTDTQYF
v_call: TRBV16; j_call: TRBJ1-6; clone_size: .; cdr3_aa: CASSDGQAINSPLHF
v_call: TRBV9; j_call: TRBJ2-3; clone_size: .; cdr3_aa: CASSVEAGVLSTDTQYF
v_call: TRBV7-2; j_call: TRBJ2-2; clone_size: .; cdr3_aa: CASGRPGQGATGELFF
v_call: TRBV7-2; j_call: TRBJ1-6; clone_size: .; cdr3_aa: CASSATGEFSPLHF
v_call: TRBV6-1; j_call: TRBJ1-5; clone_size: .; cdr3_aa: CASIALRGANQPQHF
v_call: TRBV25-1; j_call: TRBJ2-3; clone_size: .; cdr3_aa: CASSEYGFSTDTQYF
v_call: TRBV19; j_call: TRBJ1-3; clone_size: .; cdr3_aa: CASIADRDNTIYF
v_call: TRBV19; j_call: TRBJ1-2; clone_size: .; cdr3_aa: CASNWGLTGSPYGYTF
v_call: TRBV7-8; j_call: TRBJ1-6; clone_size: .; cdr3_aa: CASSEKAGGLSSYNSPLHF
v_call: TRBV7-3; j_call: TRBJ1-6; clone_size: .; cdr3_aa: CASSFIGGDSPLHF
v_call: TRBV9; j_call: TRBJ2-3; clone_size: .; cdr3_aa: CASSPRLYTDTQYF
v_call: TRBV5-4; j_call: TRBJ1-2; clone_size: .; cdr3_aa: CASSLALGQVGYGYTF
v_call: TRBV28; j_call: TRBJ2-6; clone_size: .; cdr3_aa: CASSNTGSSPPGANVLTF
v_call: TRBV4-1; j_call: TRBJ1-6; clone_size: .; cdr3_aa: CASSQDSPNSPLHF
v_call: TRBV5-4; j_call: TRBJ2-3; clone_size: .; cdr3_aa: CASRLNGGARDTQYF
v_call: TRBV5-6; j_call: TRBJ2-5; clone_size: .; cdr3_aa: CASSSTELAGGPETQYF
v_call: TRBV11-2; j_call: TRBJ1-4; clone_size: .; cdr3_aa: CASSLGTTGQVNEKLFF
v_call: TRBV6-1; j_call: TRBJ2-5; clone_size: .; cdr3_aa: CASTQGANKETQYF
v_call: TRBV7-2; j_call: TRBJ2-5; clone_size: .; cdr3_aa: CASSFRGWEETQYF
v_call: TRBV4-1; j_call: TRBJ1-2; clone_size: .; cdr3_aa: CASSPDRDESGYTF
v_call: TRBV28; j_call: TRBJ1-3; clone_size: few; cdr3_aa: CASTPGGPGNTIYF
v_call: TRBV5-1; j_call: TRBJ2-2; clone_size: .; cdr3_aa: CASRSGTTITGELFF
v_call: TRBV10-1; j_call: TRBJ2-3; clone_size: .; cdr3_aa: CASSGGNAGGVTDTQYF